Sequencing of this T cell receptor beta chain was carried out in a study of blood T cell repertoires in COVID-19. TCRdb's copy holds only in-frame clones and misses some; the assay was immunoSEQ multiplex PCR. The sample holds over 200,000 clones, roughly 87% seen once. The V end was cut by 2 bases, the J end by 1 base, with 5 bases between. Per the germline V gene, CDR1 is MNHEY and CDR2 is SVGAGI. This CDR3 spans 13 amino acids. Points on this clone: Distinct nucleotide sequences in the sample also encode this CDR3.

The sequence was collected from a woman aged 18-29 years who had recovered from COVID-19. V is TRBV6-5 and J is TRBJ1-1; D unresolved. Sample: peripheral blood. Written as DNA, the CDR3 is TGTGCCAGCAGTTACGGAGGGAACACTGAAGCTTTCTTT. This codes for CASSYGGNTEAFF.